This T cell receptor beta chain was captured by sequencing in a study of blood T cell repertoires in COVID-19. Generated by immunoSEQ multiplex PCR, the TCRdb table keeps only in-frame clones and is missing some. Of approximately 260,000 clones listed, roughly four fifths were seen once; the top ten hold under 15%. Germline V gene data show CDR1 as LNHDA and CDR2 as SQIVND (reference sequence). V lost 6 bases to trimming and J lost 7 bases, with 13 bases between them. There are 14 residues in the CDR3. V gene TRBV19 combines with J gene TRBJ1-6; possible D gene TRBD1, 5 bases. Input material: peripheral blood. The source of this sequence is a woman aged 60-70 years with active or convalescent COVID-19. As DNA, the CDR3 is TGTGCCAGTAGAGTCTGGGGGGAGAATTCACCCCTCCACTTT. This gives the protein CASRVWGENSPLHF.